Listed here is a single T cell receptor (beta chain). Its target is not known. Coverage ceases 3 residues before the CDR3 finishes, and the germline J gene fills in the end. Cervical HPV DNA detected by MY09/MY11 PCR, typed by dot-blot. This entry comes from a study of T cells in women clearing cervical HPV infection. Regarding the study as a whole: CIN3+ cases had significantly higher TCR richness than controls; evenness did not differ.

Genomic DNA, averaging roughly 1,200 ng per sample, yielded TCR beta CDR3 via immunoSEQ. Measured with immunoSEQ multiplex PCR; TCRdb has only the in-frame clones, and not every one. In all, the sample yields more than 20,000 clones. There are 15 residues in the CDR3. Germline V lookup: CDR1 GTSNPN, CDR2 SVGIG (reference sequence). With 1 base removed from V and 5 bases from J, the gap between germline ends came to 17 bases. The chain has TRBV30 and TRBJ2-5, with a weak D call TRBD2 (6 bases). Sample: blood buffy coat. The source of this sequence is a woman between 18 and 69 years old with a cervical HPV16 infection that either progressed to CIN3+ or cleared (not recorded which). The covered CDR3 bases are TGTGCCTGGAGTGCAGGGACTCCCTCCCAGGAGACC. It translates to CAWSAGTPSQET. In full, the CDR3 reads CAWSAGTPSQETQYF. The entire variable domain, with the rest obtained from reference TRBV30 and TRBJ2-5, is as follows: SQTIHQWPATLVQPVGSPLSLECTVEGTSNPNLYWYRQAAGRGLQLLFYSVGIGQISSEVPQNLSASRPQDRQFILSSKKLLLSDSGFYLCAWSAGTPSQETQYFGPGTRLLVL.